This record concerns one TCR beta chain sequence. In patients chosen for sequencing, flow cytometry had shown CD8+CD57+ cell expansion. From germline, CDR1 is SQVTM and CDR2 ANQGSEA. This CDR3 is 14 amino acids long. V lost 7 bases and J 1 base, leaving 16 bases between the germline ends. These data belong to a study of CD8+CD57+ T cells in acquired aplastic anemia. In the study overall: The mean DNA yield obtained from sorted CD4+ and CD8+ cells came to around 3 ug.

Both TCR beta VDJ combination and CDR3 sequence profiling were carried out. Genomic DNA was the template for this profiling. TCRdb processed the reads anew with MiXCR; each CDR3 protein has one entry. The sample holds 200,000 or so distinct CDR3 sequences, about half seen once. The sequenced material came from sorted CD4+, CD8+, or CD8+CD57+ T cells (not recorded which) from PBMCs. The chain uses TRBV29-1 and TRBJ1-1; perhaps TRBD1 as D (5 bases). The clonotype originates from a human donor with aplastic anemia. CDR3 coding DNA: TGCAGCGGTGGGGGGGTGGGCGGGAACACTGAAGCTTTCTTT. Translation: CSGGGVGGNTEAFF.